This T cell receptor beta chain was identified during a study of blood T cell repertoires in COVID-19. The length of the CDR3 is 12 residues. Trimming pared 6 bases from V and 4 bases from J, leaving 5 bases between. The germline CDR1 and CDR2 sequences are SGHDT and YYEEEE. This clone was detected a few times. The method was immunoSEQ multiplex PCR; TCRdb's version includes in-frame clones alone and lacks a portion of them. The sample contains roughly 52,000 clones, over 65% of which appear only once. This receptor was identified in a man of 80 years or more with COVID-19, enrolled during active disease. The sequencing input was peripheral blood. The V gene is TRBV5-6, the J gene TRBJ2-6, with D hard to call. The CDR3 protein is CASTRGANVLTF. As DNA, the CDR3 is TGTGCCAGCACTCGGGGGGCCAACGTCCTGACTTTC.